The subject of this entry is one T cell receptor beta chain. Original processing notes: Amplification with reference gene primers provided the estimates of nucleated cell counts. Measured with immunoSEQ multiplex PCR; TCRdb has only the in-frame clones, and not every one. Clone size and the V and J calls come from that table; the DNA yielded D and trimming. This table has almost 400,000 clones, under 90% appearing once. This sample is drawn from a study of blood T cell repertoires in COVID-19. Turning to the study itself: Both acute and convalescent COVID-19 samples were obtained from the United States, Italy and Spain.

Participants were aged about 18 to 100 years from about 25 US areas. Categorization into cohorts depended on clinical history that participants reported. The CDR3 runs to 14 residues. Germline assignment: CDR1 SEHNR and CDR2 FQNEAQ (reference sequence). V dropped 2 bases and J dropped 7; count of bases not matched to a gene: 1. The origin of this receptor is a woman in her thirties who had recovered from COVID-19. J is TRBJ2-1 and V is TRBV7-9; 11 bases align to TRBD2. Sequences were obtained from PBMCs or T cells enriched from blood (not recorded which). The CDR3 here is CASSLTSGSNEQFF. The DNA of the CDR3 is TGTGCCAGCAGCTTAACTAGCGGGAGTAATGAGCAGTTCTTC.